Sequencing of this T cell receptor beta chain was carried out in a study of cytomegalovirus exposure and HLA in healthy donors. On this clone: Its antigen is not known.

The PCR had 60 Vbeta and 13 Jbeta primers. Measured with immunoSEQ multiplex PCR; TCRdb has only the in-frame clones, and not every one. This table holds just over 150,000 clones. Study observations and caveats: Among immune exposure information, only CMV serostatus was available. TCR beta chains numbering roughly 150 were designated cytomegalovirus-associated. In an earlier analysis, productive rearrangement rates for most beta V segments clustered near 87% or 30%.

The CDR3 loop spans 18 amino acids. Germline assignment: CDR1 LGHNT and CDR2 FRNRAP. V shed 6 bases, J shed 6 bases, and the junction held 17 bases outside the gene matches. V usage is TRBV12-5 and J usage is TRBJ2-2; 9 bases match TRBD1. This sequence was found in a young man in good health and CMV-seronegative. The material sequenced was PBMCs. CDR3 sequence: CASGASTGGDSWPGELFF. CDR3 sequence (DNA): TGTGCTAGTGGGGCTTCGACAGGGGGGGATTCGTGGCCCGGGGAGCTGTTTTTT.